A selection of T cell receptor beta chains follows, all from one sample in a study of early T cells in non-severe SARS-CoV-2 infection. TCRdb analysed the 5' RACE reads with MiXCR anew, one entry per CDR3 protein. Altogether 25,000 to 35,000 distinct CDR3 sequences are present, more than 4.5% being singletons, with the ten largest covering roughly 5%. The sample consisted of whole blood. The receptor set was obtained from an adult who was a healthcare worker with PCR-confirmed SARS-CoV-2 infection or an uninfected control (not recorded which). Both conserved end residues are part of each CDR3.

j_gene	v_gene	CDR3aa
TRBJ1-2	TRBV6-6	CASSYLGVGRGYTF
TRBJ2-5	TRBV6-1	CASSEIRGGKETQYF
TRBJ2-1	TRBV24-1	CATSLGGSSYNEQFF
TRBJ2-1	TRBV2	CASSREGYLQFF
TRBJ1-3	TRBV7-2	CASSPLAGGNTIYF
TRBJ2-1	TRBV6-1	CASRSSGMGDEQFF
TRBJ2-6	TRBV12-3/TRBV12-4	CASTTRTAGTTGANVLTF
TRBJ2-7	TRBV6-6	CASSQSRLSYEQYF
TRBJ2-3	TRBV7-6	CASSSPGMASTDTQYF
TRBJ1-1	TRBV20-1	CSAQLGANTEAFF
TRBJ1-1	TRBV5-5	CASSVYITEAFF
TRBJ1-5	TRBV10-3	CAISPDRGNQPQHF
TRBJ2-7	TRBV18	CASSPGGLAGYEQYF
TRBJ2-7	TRBV5-1	CASSRLERTYEQYF
TRBJ2-1	TRBV24-1	CATSDLTSGGNNEQFF
TRBJ2-1	TRBV7-9	CASSLTVYNEQFF
TRBJ2-7	TRBV20-1	CSARRAESPYEQYF
TRBJ2-1	TRBV4-3	CASNQDRSNNEQFF
TRBJ1-3	TRBV7-8	CASSPSLSWTGTGNTIYF
TRBJ1-5	TRBV19	CASSVQGAAQPQHF
TRBJ2-2	TRBV14	CASRPTGPNTGELFF
TRBJ1-3	TRBV5-6	CASSRSRGFGGNTIYF
TRBJ1-1	TRBV9	CASSVVDDYTEAFF
TRBJ1-1	TRBV29-1	CSVPWQGGSTEAFF
TRBJ2-1	TRBV6-2/TRBV6-3	CASTPGLARNEQFF
TRBJ1-4	TRBV28	CASNKLGEKLFF
TRBJ2-1	TRBV12-3/TRBV12-4	CASSLGPTPEEQFF
TRBJ2-2	TRBV27	CASSIQNGELFF
TRBJ1-6	TRBV27	CASRPGSIGSPLHF
TRBJ2-6	TRBV7-2	CASRPTSSGANVLTF
TRBJ1-2	TRBV29-1	CSVDPGARNGYTF
TRBJ1-1	TRBV5-1	CASSLAGGRTEAFF
TRBJ2-5	TRBV3-1	CASSHRRLAAQETQYF
TRBJ2-5	TRBV20-1	CSARFSRTPQETQYF
TRBJ2-3	TRBV28	CASSYTSTLTDTQYF
TRBJ1-4	TRBV3-1	CASSQSGPTNEKLFF
TRBJ2-2	TRBV5-4	CASSLGSPNTGELFF
TRBJ2-2	TRBV21-1	CASSKAGSGRGAGELFF
TRBJ1-1	TRBV7-9	CASSLALWRREAEAFF
TRBJ2-3	TRBV13	CASRPSNTDTQYF
TRBJ2-1	TRBV30	CAWSLDRTGVINEQFF
TRBJ2-6	TRBV4-2	CASSQWGASGSSGANVLTF
TRBJ2-2	TRBV9	CASSPQGGSRTGELFF
TRBJ2-2	TRBV6-2/TRBV6-3	CASTSGRNTGELFF
TRBJ2-1	TRBV24-1	CATSDPTSGRGYNEQFF
TRBJ1-1	TRBV5-1	CASSLQGGKGRTEAFF
TRBJ2-1	TRBV28	CASSSEREDDYEQFF
TRBJ2-7	TRBV28	CASSLNLNLAGVSYEQYF
TRBJ1-5	TRBV28	CASSTLVIGSNQPQHF
TRBJ1-1	TRBV18	CASSSGMNTEAFF
TRBJ2-7	TRBV20-1	CSAKQELYEQYF